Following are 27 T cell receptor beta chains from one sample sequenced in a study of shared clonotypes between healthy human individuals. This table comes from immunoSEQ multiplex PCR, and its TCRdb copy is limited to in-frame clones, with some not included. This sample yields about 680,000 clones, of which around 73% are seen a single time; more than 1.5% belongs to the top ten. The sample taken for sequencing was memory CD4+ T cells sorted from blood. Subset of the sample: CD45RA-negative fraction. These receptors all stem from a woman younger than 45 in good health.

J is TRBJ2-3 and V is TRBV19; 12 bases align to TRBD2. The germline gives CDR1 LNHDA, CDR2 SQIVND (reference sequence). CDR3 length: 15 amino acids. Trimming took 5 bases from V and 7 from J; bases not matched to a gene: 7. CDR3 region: CASSSTSGSLNTQYF. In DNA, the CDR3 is TGTGCCAGTAGTTCGACTAGCGGGAGCTTGAATACGCAGTATTTT. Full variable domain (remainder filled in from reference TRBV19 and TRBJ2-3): DGGITQSPKYLFRKEGQNVTLSCEQNLNHDAMYWYRQDPGQGLRLIYYSQIVNDFQKGDIAEGYSVSREKKESFPLTVTSAQKNPTAFYLCASSSTSGSLNTQYFGPGTRLTVL.

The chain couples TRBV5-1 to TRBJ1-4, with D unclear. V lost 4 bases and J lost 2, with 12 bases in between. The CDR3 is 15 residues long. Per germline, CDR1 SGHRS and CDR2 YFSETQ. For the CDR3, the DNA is TGCGCCAGCAGCGCGGACCCTTCGACTAATGAAAAACTGTTTTTT. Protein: CASSADPSTNEKLFF.

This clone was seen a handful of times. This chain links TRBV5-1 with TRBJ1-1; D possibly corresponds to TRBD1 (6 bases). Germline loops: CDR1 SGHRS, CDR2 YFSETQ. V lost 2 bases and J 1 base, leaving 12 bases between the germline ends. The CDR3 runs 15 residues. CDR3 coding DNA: TGCGCCAGCAGCTTTTACAGGGAGGAGAACACTGAAGCTTTCTTT. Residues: CASSFYREENTEAFF.

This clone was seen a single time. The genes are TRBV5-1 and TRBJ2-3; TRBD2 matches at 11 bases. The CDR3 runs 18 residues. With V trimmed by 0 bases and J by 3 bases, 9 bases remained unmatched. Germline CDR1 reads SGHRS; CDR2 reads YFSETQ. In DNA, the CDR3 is TGCGCCAGCAGCTTGGGACTAGCGGGGTCTCATGGGACAGATACGCAGTATTTT. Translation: CASSLGLAGSHGTDTQYF.

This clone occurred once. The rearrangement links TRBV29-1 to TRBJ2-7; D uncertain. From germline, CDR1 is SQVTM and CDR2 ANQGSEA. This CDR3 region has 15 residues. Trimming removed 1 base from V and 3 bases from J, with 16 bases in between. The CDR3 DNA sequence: TGCAGCGTTGAAGTGTTCTCGGTCACCCACTACGAGCAGTACTTC. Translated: CSVEVFSVTHYEQYF.

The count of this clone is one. The CDR3 loop is CATGGATGELFF. DNA of the CDR3: TGTGCCACCGGCGGGGCCACCGGGGAGCTGTTTTTT. The V and J genes are TRBV10-3 and TRBJ2-2, with D maybe TRBD2 (6 bases). V dropped 10 bases and J dropped 4 bases, with 10 bases sitting between them. Germline loops: CDR1 ENHRY, CDR2 SYGVKD. This CDR3 region has 12 residues.

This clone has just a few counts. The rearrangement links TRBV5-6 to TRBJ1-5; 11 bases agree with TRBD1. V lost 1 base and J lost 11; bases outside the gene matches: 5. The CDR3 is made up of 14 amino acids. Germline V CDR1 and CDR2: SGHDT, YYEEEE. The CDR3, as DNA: TGTGCCAGCAGCTTGATGGGGACAGGGGGAGCCCAGCATTTT. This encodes CASSLMGTGGAQHF. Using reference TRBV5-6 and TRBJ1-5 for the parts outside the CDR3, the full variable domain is DAGVTQSPTHLIKTRGQQVTLRCSPKSGHDTVSWYQQALGQGPQFIFQYYEEEERQRGNFPDRFSGHQFPNYSSELNVNALLLGDSALYLCASSLMGTGGAQHFGDGTRLSIL.

Written as DNA, the CDR3 is TGTGCCAGCAGCCAAAATAGCGGGAATGTAGATACGCAGTATTTT. It translates to CASSQNSGNVDTQYF. This sequence joins TRBV4-2 and TRBJ2-3; TRBD2 matches at 8 bases. The V segment lost 2 bases and the J segment 5 bases; nucleotides outside the gene matches: 6. This CDR3 contains 15 residues. Germline loops: CDR1 LGHNA, CDR2 YNFKEQ.

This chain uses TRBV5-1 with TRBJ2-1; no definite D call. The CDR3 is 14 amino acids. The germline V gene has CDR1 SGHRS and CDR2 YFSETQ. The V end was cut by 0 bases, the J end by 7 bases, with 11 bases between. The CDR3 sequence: CASSLEVARNEQFF. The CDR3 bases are TGCGCCAGCAGCTTGGAGGTAGCTAGAAATGAGCAGTTCTTC.

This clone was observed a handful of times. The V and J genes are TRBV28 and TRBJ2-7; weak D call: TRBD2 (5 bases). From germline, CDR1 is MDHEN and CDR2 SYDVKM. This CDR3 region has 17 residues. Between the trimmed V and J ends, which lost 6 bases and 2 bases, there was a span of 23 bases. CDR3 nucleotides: TGTGCCAGCAGAAATTCCCCGGACTCCTTTTTCACCTACGAGCAGTACTTC. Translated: CASRNSPDSFFTYEQYF.

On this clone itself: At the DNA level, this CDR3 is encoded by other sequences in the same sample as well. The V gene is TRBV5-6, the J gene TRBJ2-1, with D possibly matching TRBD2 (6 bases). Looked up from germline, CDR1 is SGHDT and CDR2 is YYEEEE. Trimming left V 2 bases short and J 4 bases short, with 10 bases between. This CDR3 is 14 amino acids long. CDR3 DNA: TGTGCCAGCAGCTTAGTCAGCGGGTACAATGAGCAGTTCTTC. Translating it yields CASSLVSGYNEQFF.

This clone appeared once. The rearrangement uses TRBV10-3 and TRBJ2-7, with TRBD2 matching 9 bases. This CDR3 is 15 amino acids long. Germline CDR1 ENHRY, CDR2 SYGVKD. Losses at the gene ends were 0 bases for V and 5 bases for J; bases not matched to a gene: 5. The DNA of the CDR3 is TGTGCCATCAGTGAGTCGACGCGCGGGAGGGACGAGCAGTACTTC. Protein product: CAISESTRGRDEQYF.

CDR3 region: CASSVDDAKEQFF. CDR3 coding DNA: TGTGCCAGCAGCGTAGACGACGCCAAAGAGCAGTTCTTC. The V and J genes are TRBV9 and TRBJ2-1; D uncertain. The CDR3 covers 13 residues. Trimming stripped 0 bases from V and 10 bases from J, with 11 bases between. The V gene's germline CDR1 is SGDLS and CDR2 YYNGEE.

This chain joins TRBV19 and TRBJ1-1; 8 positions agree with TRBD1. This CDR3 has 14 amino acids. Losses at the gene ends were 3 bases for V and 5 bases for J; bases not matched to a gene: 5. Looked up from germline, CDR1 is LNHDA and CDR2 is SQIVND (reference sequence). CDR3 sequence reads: CASSITGGQTEAFF. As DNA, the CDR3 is TGTGCCAGTAGTATTACAGGGGGACAGACTGAAGCTTTCTTT.

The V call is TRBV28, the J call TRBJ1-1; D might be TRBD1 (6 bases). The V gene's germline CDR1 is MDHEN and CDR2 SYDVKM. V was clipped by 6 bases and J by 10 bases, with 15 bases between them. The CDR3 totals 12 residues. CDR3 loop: CASRTTGIGAFF. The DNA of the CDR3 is TGTGCCAGCAGGACTACAGGGATCGGAGCTTTCTTT.

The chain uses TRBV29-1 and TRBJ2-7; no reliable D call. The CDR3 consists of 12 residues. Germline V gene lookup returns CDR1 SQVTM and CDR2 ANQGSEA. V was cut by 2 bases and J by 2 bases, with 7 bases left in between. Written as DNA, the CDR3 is TGCAGCGTTGAATCAGTCACCTACGAGCAGTACTTC. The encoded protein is CSVESVTYEQYF.

CDR3 sequence reads: CASGPGQGREQYF. The CDR3, as DNA: TGTGCCAGCGGACCGGGACAGGGGCGCGAGCAGTACTTC. V usage is TRBV7-7 and J usage is TRBJ2-5, with TRBD1 matching over 10 bases. The DNA end is a closer match to TRBJ2-7, so the J assignment may be wrong. This CDR3 spans 13 amino acids. CDR1 and CDR2 (germline): SSHAT, FNYEAQ (reference sequence).

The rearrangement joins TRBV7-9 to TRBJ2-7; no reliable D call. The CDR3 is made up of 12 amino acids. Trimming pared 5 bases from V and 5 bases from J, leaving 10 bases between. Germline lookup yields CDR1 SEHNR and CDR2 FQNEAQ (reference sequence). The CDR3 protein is CASSRFSHEQYF. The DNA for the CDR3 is TGTGCCAGCAGCCGCTTTTCCCACGAGCAGTACTTC.

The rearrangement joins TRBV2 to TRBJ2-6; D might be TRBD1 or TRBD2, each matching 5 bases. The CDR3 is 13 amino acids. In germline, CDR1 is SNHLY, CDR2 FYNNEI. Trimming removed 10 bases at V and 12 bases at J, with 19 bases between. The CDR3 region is CATREGGGTVLTF. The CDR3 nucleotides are TGTGCCACCAGGGAAGGAGGTGGTACCGTCCTGACTTTC. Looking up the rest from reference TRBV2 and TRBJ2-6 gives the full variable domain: EPEVTQTPSHQVTQMGQEVILRCVPISNHLYFYWYRQILGQKVEFLVSFYNNEISEKSEIFDDQFSVERPDGSNFTLKIRSTKLEDSAMYFCATREGGGTVLTFGAGSRLTVL.

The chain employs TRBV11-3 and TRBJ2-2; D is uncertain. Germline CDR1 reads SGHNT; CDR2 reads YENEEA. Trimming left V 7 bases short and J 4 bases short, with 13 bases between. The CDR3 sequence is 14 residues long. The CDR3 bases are TGTGCCAGCACCCCACAAAGCGCCACCGGGGAGCTGTTTTTT. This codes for CASTPQSATGELFF.

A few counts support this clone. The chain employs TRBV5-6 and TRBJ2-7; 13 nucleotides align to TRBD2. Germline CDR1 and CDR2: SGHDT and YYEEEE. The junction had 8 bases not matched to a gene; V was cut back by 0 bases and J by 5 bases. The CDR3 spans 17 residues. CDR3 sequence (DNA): TGTGCCAGCAGCTTGGTAGGACTAGCGGGAGTTATCGACGAGCAGTACTTC. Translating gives CASSLVGLAGVIDEQYF.

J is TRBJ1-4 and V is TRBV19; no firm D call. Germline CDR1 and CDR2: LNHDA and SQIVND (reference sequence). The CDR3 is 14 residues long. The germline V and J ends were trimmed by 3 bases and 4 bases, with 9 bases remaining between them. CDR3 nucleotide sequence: TGTGCCAGTAGTATCGTCGACAATAATGAAAAACTGTTTTTT. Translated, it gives CASSIVDNNEKLFF.

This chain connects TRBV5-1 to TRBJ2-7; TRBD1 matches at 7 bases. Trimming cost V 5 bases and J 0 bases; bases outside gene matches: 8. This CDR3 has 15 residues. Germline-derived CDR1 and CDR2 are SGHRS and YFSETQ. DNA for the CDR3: TGCGCCAGCAGATCTGGACAGGCTAACTCCTACGAGCAGTACTTC. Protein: CASRSGQANSYEQYF.

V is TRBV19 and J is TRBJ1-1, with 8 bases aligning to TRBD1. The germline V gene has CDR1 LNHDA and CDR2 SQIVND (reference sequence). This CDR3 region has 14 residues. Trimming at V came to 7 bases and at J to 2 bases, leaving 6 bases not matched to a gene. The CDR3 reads CASIRGTGNTEAFF. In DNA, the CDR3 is TGTGCCAGTATTAGGGGGACAGGTAACACTGAAGCTTTCTTT. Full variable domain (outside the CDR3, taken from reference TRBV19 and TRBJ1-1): DGGITQSPKYLFRKEGQNVTLSCEQNLNHDAMYWYRQDPGQGLRLIYYSQIVNDFQKGDIAEGYSVSREKKESFPLTVTSAQKNPTAFYLCASIRGTGNTEAFFGQGTRLTVV.

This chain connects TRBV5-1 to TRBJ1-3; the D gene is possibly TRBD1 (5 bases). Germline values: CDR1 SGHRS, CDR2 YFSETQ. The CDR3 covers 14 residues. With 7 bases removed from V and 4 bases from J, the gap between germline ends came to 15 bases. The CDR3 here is CASGPGTEGNTIYF. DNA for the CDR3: TGCGCCAGCGGCCCCGGGACTGAAGGAAACACCATATATTTT. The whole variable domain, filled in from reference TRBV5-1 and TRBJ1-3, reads KAGVTQTPRYLIKTRGQQVTLSCSPISGHRSVSWYQQTPGQGLQFLFEYFSETQRNKGNFPGRFSGRQFSNSRSEMNVSTLELGDSALYLCASGPGTEGNTIYFGEGSWLTVV.

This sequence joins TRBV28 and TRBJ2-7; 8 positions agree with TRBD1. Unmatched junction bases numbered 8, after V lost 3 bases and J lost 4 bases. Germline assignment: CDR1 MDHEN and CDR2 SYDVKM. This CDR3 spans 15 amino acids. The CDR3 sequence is CASSLGQVMGYEQYF. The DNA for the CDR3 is TGTGCCAGCAGTTTGGGACAGGTCATGGGGTACGAGCAGTACTTC.

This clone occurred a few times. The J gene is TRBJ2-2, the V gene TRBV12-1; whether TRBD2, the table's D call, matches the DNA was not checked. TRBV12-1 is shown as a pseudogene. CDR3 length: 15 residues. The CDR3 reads CASVRIAGVPGELFF. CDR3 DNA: TGTGCCAGTGTCAGAATAGCGGGAGTGCCCGGGGAGCTGTTTTTT.